The 8 T cell receptor beta chains presented below share a single source sample, sequenced in a study of graft-versus-host responses after intestinal transplantation. Using immunoSEQ multiplex PCR, the repertoire was profiled, and TCRdb retains in-frame clones only, with some absent. The sample carries just over 15,000 clones, about 90% recorded once. The starting material was bone marrow, obtained nearly 130 days after intestinal transplantation. All receptors come from a human patient who received an intestinal transplant, so some T cells may come from the graft donor.

The V call is TRBV6-4, the J call TRBJ2-2; no firm D call. Germline V gene sequence: CDR1 MRHNA, CDR2 SNTAGT. This CDR3 has 13 amino acids. Deletions cut 2 bases from V and 3 bases from J, with 4 bases between. For the CDR3, the DNA is TGTGCCAGCAGTGACAGGGACACCGGGGAGCTGTTTTTT. This gives the protein CASSDRDTGELFF.

This rearrangement joins TRBV4-2 to TRBJ2-6, with D unclear. Germline CDR1 is LGHNA and CDR2 is YNFKEQ. CDR3 length: 16 residues. Trimming removed 4 bases from V and 1 base from J, with 11 bases in between. CDR3 coding DNA: TGTGCCAGCAGCCCCTCTAGGAGTTCTGGGGCCAACGTCCTGACTTTC. This encodes CASSPSRSSGANVLTF.

CDR3 bases: TGTGCCACCAGCGCCCGGGAGTTAGAGACCCAGTACTTC. This translates into CATSARELETQYF. The chain has TRBV15 and TRBJ2-5; D perhaps matches TRBD2 (6 bases). Trimming left V 5 bases short and J 4 bases short, with 11 bases between. Germline V gene sequence: CDR1 LNHNV, CDR2 YYDKDF (reference sequence). The CDR3 has 13 residues. The full variable domain, with the rest looked up from reference TRBV15 and TRBJ2-5, is DAMVIQNPRYQVTQFGKPVTLSCSQTLNHNVMYWYQQKSSQAPKLLFHYYDKDFNNEADTPDNFQSRRPNTSFCFLDIRSPGLGDTAMYLCATSARELETQYFGPGTRLLVL.

The V gene is TRBV7-9, the J gene TRBJ2-2; TRBD1 matches at 10 bases. CDR1 is SEHNR, CDR2 FQNEAQ, per germline (reference sequence). J was trimmed by 13 bases and V by 3 bases; bases with no gene match: 2. This CDR3 has 12 amino acids. In DNA form, the CDR3 reads TGTGCCAGCAGCTTCCGGGACAGGGGGCTGTTTTTT. This encodes CASSFRDRGLFF.

V and J are TRBV27 and TRBJ2-1; no clear D gene. The CDR3 is 11 amino acids. The V end lost 1 base, the J end lost 10 bases, and 5 bases lay between the germline ends. Germline V lookup: CDR1 MNHEY, CDR2 SMNVEV (reference sequence). CDR3 region: CASSLFNEQFF. The CDR3 DNA is TGTGCCAGCAGTTTATTCAACGAGCAGTTCTTC.

The chain links TRBV9 to TRBJ1-3; the D gene is possibly TRBD1 (5 bases). This CDR3 is built from 14 residues. Looked up from germline, CDR1 is SGDLS and CDR2 is YYNGEE. The V end was cut by 0 bases, the J end by 1 base, with 5 bases between. CDR3 coding DNA: TGTGCCAGCAGCGTAGGACAGTCTGGAAACACCATATATTTT. It translates to CASSVGQSGNTIYF.

This sequence joins TRBV11-2 and TRBJ2-7; 12 nucleotides agree with TRBD2. From germline, CDR1 is SGHAT and CDR2 FQNNGV. Losses at the gene ends were 1 base for V and 5 bases for J; bases not matched to a gene: 0. The CDR3 covers 14 residues. CDR3 region: CASSLGLAGDEQYF. In DNA form, the CDR3 reads TGTGCCAGCAGCTTAGGACTAGCGGGAGACGAGCAGTACTTC.

This clone occurred a few times. The chain couples TRBV2 to TRBJ2-7, with 7 bases lining up with TRBD1. CDR1 and CDR2 from the germline V gene are SNHLY and FYNNEI. The CDR3 is 14 amino acids. V shed 7 bases and J 7 bases; nucleotides not matched to a gene: 13. This CDR3 reads CASNPDRVVGEQYF. CDR3 nucleotides: TGTGCCAGCAATCCAGACAGGGTTGTGGGAGAGCAGTACTTC.